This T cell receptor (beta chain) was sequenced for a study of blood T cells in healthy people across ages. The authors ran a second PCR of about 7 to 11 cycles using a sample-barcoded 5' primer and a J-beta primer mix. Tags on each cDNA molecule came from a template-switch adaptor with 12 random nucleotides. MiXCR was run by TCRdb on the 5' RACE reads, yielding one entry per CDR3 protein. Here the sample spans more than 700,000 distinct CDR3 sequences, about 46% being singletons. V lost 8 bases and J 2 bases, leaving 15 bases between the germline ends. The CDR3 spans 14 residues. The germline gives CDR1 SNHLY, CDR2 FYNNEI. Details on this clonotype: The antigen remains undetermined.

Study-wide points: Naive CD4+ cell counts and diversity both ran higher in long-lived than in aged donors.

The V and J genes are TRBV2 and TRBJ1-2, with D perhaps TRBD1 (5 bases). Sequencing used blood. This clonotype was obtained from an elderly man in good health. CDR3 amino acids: CASWGGAKNYGYTF. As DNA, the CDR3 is TGTGCCAGCTGGGGAGGGGCAAAGAACTATGGCTACACCTTC.